This T cell receptor beta chain appears in the sequencing data of a study of cytomegalovirus exposure and HLA in healthy donors. Overall study: The study's early data release held 80 million to 95 million unique TCRs from HLA-typed donors. Study-wide findings and caveats: Reports credit the classifier with highly specific, highly sensitive diagnosis of cytomegalovirus status. Researchers catalogued approximately 170 TCR beta chains as cytomegalovirus-associated.

Concerning this clone: Antigen specificity is unknown.

This CDR3 contains 15 residues. Germline CDR1 reads SGHRS; CDR2 reads YFSETQ. Trimming stripped 2 bases from V and 0 bases from J, with 11 bases between. With 60 Vbeta and 13 Jbeta primers, the PCR was carried out. Sequenced by immunoSEQ multiplex PCR; TCRdb stores in-frame clones only, minus some. The table records about 140,000 clones, roughly three quarters of them present only once. The receptor's source is a female donor in good health and CMV-seronegative. This rearrangement joins TRBV5-1 to TRBJ1-1; D is unresolved. The sequenced sample consisted of PBMCs. CDR3 DNA: TGCGCCAGCAGCTTCTTACGGGGATTGAACACTGAAGCTTTCTTT. Amino acids: CASSFLRGLNTEAFF.